These T cell receptor beta chains were read from a single sample in a study of blood T cell repertoires in COVID-19. Data came from immunoSEQ multiplex PCR; TCRdb stores just in-frame clones and leaves some out. The sample includes over 60,000 clones, about 91% seen only once; the top ten take 4% to 5%. Sequenced sample: peripheral blood. These receptors were collected from a woman aged 45-65 years with active COVID-19. The conserved cysteine and the conserved F or W are not part of the CDR3 here. D genes are given only for firm matches.

v_gene: TRBV6-2/TRBV6-3; d_gene: .; CDR3aa: ASSYHTLRGGEQY
v_gene: TRBV3-1/TRBV3-2; d_gene: TRBD2; CDR3aa: ASSQGGLAGLEQY
v_gene: TRBV7-3; d_gene: .; CDR3aa: ASSPPSSQGSSPLH
v_gene: TRBV29-1; d_gene: .; CDR3aa: TFLGGAVREQF
v_gene: TRBV5-1; d_gene: .; CDR3aa: ASSPTGITNEKLF
v_gene: TRBV5-1; d_gene: TRBD2; CDR3aa: ASSRRAGGSNTGELF
v_gene: TRBV6-1; d_gene: .; CDR3aa: ASSEAHFEGVSSYEQY
v_gene: TRBV18; d_gene: .; CDR3aa: ASSPNPDKGYTQY
v_gene: TRBV7-3; d_gene: .; CDR3aa: ASSPGLAYNEQF
v_gene: TRBV19; d_gene: .; CDR3aa: ASSIRPTSSGNTIY
v_gene: TRBV6-1; d_gene: TRBD1; CDR3aa: ASSEEWGQGDNEKLF
v_gene: TRBV9; d_gene: .; CDR3aa: ASSLRTDLYEQY
v_gene: TRBV2; d_gene: .; CDR3aa: ASSISRGNTIY
v_gene: TRBV9; d_gene: TRBD2; CDR3aa: ASSQYRTSGSVDEQF
v_gene: TRBV28; d_gene: TRBD2; CDR3aa: ASSSLQREGLSSYNEQF
v_gene: TRBV5-4; d_gene: TRBD1; CDR3aa: ASSRIGQEGYGYT
v_gene: TRBV7-9; d_gene: TRBD2; CDR3aa: ARLAGGQRTV
v_gene: TRBV19; d_gene: TRBD1; CDR3aa: ASSIDRVNSPLH
v_gene: TRBV28; d_gene: .; CDR3aa: ASSPRGGAWTEAF
v_gene: TRBV6-4; d_gene: TRBD2; CDR3aa: ASSISGRGDTQY
v_gene: TRBV9; d_gene: TRBD1; CDR3aa: ASSVLEGALSGNTIY
v_gene: TRBV30; d_gene: .; CDR3aa: AWNPAYSSYEQY
v_gene: TRBV7-2; d_gene: TRBD2; CDR3aa: ASSLFAGGGADTQY
v_gene: TRBV10-3; d_gene: TRBD2; CDR3aa: AISERLAGINEQF
v_gene: TRBV18; d_gene: .; CDR3aa: ASSPVQGTDTQY
v_gene: TRBV19; d_gene: TRBD1; CDR3aa: AGSGTGGSPLH
v_gene: TRBV7-9; d_gene: .; CDR3aa: ASSLGGVSEQY
v_gene: TRBV12-3/TRBV12-4; d_gene: .; CDR3aa: ASSLEGKSGYT
v_gene: TRBV6-6; d_gene: TRBD1; CDR3aa: ASSYSDRGDTGELF
v_gene: TRBV18; d_gene: TRBD2; CDR3aa: ASSPKLAGSTDTQY
v_gene: TRBV10-1; d_gene: TRBD2; CDR3aa: ASSERASGRGEQY
v_gene: TRBV4-1; d_gene: TRBD2; CDR3aa: ASSQGPGAGSEQF
v_gene: TRBV10-3; d_gene: TRBD1; CDR3aa: AIGDREVGTEAF
v_gene: TRBV6-1; d_gene: .; CDR3aa: ASSEAGPSLTPLH
v_gene: TRBV9; d_gene: .; CDR3aa: ASSQGHLNTEAF
v_gene: TRBV1; d_gene: .; CDR3aa: TSSQTIAECYNEQF
v_gene: TRBV27; d_gene: TRBD2; CDR3aa: ASTAGGGRAPYNEQF
v_gene: TRBV12-3/TRBV12-4; d_gene: .; CDR3aa: ASTERAFNEQY
v_gene: TRBV12-5; d_gene: TRBD2; CDR3aa: ASGASSGIYEQY
v_gene: TRBV18; d_gene: TRBD1; CDR3aa: ASSAGTGGSSEAF
v_gene: TRBV6-5; d_gene: TRBD1; CDR3aa: ASRTGGAQQQY
v_gene: TRBV7-3; d_gene: TRBD2; CDR3aa: ASSSKGASGRDNEQF
v_gene: TRBV30; d_gene: TRBD1; CDR3aa: AWSDRGHGYT
v_gene: TRBV5-1; d_gene: TRBD1; CDR3aa: ASSPGQNYGYT
v_gene: TRBV6-5; d_gene: .; CDR3aa: ASSPGTMNTEAF
v_gene: TRBV5-1; d_gene: TRBD1; CDR3aa: ASSLEGASNQPQH
v_gene: TRBV10-2; d_gene: .; CDR3aa: ASRSAAVNQPQH
v_gene: TRBV6-5; d_gene: .; CDR3aa: ASSYLPGGKNIQY
v_gene: TRBV27; d_gene: .; CDR3aa: ASSYRTVRVLAEAF
v_gene: TRBV19; d_gene: .; CDR3aa: ASLNVGSEQF
v_gene: TRBV4-1; d_gene: .; CDR3aa: ASSRISLRAGYNEQF
v_gene: TRBV10-3; d_gene: TRBD2; CDR3aa: AISESPGLALGSSYEQY
v_gene: TRBV30; d_gene: TRBD1; CDR3aa: AWSDSGGAGQPQH
v_gene: TRBV11-3; d_gene: .; CDR3aa: ASSLPPVHEQY
v_gene: TRBV28; d_gene: TRBD2; CDR3aa: ASSLLAGGGDTQY
v_gene: TRBV29-1; d_gene: TRBD2; CDR3aa: STGGANEQF
v_gene: TRBV6-5; d_gene: .; CDR3aa: ASRQQGLGGELF
v_gene: TRBV7-9; d_gene: .; CDR3aa: APSLEALNTGELF
v_gene: TRBV5-1; d_gene: TRBD1; CDR3aa: ASSFRTGWNEQF
v_gene: TRBV9; d_gene: .; CDR3aa: ASSPTVGGWEKLF